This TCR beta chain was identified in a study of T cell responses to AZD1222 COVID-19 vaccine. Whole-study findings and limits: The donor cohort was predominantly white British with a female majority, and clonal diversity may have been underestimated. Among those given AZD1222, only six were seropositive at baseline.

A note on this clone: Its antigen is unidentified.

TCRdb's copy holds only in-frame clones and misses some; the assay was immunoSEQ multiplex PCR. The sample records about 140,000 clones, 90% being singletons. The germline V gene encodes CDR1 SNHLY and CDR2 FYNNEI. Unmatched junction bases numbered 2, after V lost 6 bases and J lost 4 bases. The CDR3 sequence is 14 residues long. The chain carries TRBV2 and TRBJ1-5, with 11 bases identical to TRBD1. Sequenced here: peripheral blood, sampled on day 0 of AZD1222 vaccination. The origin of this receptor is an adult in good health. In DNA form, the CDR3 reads TGTGCCAGCAGCGGGACAGGGGGGAATCAGCCCCAGCATTTT. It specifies CASSGTGGNQPQHF. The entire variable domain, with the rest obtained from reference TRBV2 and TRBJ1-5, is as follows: EPEVTQTPSHQVTQMGQEVILRCVPISNHLYFYWYRQILGQKVEFLVSFYNNEISEKSEIFDDQFSVERPDGSNFTLKIRSTKLEDSAMYFCASSGTGGNQPQHFGDGTRLSIL.